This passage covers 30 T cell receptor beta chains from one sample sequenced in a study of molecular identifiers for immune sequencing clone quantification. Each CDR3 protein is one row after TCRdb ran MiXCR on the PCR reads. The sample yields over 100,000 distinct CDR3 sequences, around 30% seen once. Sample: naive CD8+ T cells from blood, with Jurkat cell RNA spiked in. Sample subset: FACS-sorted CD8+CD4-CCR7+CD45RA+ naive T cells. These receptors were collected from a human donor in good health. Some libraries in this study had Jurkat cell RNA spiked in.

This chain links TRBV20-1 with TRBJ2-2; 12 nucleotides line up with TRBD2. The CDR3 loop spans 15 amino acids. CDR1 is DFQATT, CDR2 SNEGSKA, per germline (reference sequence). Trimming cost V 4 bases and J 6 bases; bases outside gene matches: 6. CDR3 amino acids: CSATLLAGGAGELFF. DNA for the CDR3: TGCAGTGCTACGTTACTAGCGGGAGGCGCCGGGGAGCTGTTTTTT.

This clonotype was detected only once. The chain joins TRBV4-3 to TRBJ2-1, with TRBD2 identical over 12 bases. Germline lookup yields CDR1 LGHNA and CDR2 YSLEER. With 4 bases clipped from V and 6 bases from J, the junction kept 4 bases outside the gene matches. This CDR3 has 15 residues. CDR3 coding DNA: TGCGCCAGCAGCCCACTAGCGGGAGGTTTCAATGAGCAGTTCTTC. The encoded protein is CASSPLAGGFNEQFF.

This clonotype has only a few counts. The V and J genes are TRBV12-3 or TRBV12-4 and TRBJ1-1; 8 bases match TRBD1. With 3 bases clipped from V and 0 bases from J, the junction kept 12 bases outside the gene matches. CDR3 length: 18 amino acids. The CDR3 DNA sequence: TGTGCCAGCAGTTTTCTTCTAACAGGGGGAGGGATGAACACTGAAGCTTTCTTT. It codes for CASSFLLTGGGMNTEAFF.

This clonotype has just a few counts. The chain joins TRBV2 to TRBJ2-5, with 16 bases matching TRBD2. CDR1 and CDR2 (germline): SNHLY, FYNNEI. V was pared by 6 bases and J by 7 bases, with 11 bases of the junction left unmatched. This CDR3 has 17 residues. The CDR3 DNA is TGTGCCAGCAGCCCGGGACTAGCGGGAGGGCCGGTCGTGACCCAGTACTTC. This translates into CASSPGLAGGPVVTQYF.

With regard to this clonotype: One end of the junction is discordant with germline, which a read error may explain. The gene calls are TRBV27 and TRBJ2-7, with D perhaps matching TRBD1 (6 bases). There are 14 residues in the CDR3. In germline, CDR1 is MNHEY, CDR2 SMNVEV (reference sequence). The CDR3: CASCLVRGSDEQYF. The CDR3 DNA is TGTGCCAGCTGTTTAGTGAGGGGGAGCGACGAGCAGTACTTC.

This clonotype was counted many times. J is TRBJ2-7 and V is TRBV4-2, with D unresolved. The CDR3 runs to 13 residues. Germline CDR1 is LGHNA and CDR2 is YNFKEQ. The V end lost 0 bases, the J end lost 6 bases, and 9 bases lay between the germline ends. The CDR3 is CASSQDQWAEQYF. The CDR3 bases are TGTGCCAGCAGCCAAGATCAATGGGCCGAGCAGTACTTC.

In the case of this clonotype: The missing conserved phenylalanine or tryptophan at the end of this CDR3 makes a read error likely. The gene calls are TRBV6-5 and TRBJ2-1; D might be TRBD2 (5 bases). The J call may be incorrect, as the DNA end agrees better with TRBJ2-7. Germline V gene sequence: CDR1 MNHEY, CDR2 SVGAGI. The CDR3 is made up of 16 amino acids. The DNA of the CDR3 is TGTGCCAGCAGTTCCTCGTATGGACGGGGAAGGAATGAGCAGTACTAC. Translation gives CASSSSYGRGRNEQYY.

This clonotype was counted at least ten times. CDR3 loop: CASSPSKRVSQPQHF. The CDR3 nucleotides read TGTGCCAGCAGCCCCTCGAAGCGGGTTTCGCAGCCCCAGCATTTT. The rearrangement links TRBV6-2 or TRBV6-3 to TRBJ1-5; D remains unclear. Between the trimmed V and J ends, which lost 6 bases and 7 bases, there was a span of 19 bases. The CDR3 is 15 residues long. Per germline, CDR1 MNHEY and CDR2 SVGEGT.

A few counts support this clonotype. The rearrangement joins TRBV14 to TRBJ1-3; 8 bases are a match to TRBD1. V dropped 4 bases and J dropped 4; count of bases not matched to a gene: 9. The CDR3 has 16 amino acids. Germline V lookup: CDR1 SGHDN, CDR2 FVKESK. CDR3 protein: CASSPVGQGSGNTIYF. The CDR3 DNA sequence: TGTGCCAGCAGCCCAGTTGGACAGGGCTCCGGAAACACCATATATTTT.

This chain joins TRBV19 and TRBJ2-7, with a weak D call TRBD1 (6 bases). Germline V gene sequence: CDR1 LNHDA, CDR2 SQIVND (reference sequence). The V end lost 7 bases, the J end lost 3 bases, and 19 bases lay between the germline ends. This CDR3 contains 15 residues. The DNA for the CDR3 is TGTGCCAGTACCAAGGGGGACACTGGGGACTACGAGCAGTACTTC. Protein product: CASTKGDTGDYEQYF.

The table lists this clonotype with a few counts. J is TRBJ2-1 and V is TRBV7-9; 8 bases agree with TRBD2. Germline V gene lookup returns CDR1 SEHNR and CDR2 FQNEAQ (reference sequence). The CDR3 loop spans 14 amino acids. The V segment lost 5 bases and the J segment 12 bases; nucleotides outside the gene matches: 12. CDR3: CASSRGGRTPWQFF. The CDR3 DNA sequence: TGTGCCAGCAGCCGGGGGGGCCGGACCCCTTGGCAGTTCTTC. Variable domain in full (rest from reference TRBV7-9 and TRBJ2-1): DTGVSQNPRHKITKRGQNVTFRCDPISEHNRLYWYRQTLGQGPEFLTYFQNEAQLEKSRLLSDRFSAERPKGSFSTLEIQRTEQGDSAMYLCASSRGGRTPWQFFGPGTRLTVL.

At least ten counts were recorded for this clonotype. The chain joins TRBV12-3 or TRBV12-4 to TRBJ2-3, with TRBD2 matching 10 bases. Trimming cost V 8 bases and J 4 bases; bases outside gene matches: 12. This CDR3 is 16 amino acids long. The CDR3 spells CASATPLAGEPDTQYF. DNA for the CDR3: TGTGCCAGCGCTACACCCCTAGCGGGAGAGCCAGATACGCAGTATTTT.

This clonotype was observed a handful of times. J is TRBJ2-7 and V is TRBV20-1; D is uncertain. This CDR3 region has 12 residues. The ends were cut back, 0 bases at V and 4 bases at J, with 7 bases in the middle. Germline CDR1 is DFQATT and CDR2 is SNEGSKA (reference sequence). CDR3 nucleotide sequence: TGCAGTGCTAGAGATCGGGTTTACGAGCAGTACTTC. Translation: CSARDRVYEQYF.

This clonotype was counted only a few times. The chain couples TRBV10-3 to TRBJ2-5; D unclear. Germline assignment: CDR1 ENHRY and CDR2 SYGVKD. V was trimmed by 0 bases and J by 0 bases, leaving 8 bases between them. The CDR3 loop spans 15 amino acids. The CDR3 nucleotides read TGTGCCATCAGTGAGTCAGGGCAGCACCAAGAGACCCAGTACTTC. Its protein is CAISESGQHQETQYF.

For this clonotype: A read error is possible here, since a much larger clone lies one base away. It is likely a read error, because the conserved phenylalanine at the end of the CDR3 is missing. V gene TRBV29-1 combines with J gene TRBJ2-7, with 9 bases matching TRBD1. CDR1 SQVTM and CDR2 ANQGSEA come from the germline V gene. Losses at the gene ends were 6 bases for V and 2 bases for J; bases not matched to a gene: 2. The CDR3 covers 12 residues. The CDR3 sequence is CSVGQGTYEQYI. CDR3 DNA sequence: TGCAGCGTGGGACAGGGAACCTACGAGCAGTACATC.

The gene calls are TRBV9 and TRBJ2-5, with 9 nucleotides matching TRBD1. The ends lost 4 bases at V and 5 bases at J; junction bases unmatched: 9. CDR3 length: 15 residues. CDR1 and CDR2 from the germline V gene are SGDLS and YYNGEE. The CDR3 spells CASSIHRGQGETQYF. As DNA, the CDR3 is TGTGCCAGCAGCATCCACAGGGGGCAGGGGGAGACCCAGTACTTC.

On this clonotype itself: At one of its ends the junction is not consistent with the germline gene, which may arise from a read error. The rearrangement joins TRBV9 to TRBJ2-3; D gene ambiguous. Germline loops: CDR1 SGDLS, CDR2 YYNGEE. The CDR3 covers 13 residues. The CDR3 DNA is TGTGCCAGCAGCGTATGGAACACAGATTCGCAGTATTTT. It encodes CASSVWNTDSQYF.

CDR3 residues: CASNGRLAAVRPQNNEQFF. CDR3 sequence (DNA): TGTGCCAGCAATGGACGTCTAGCGGCGGTCCGCCCACAAAACAATGAGCAGTTCTTC. This chain uses TRBV28 with TRBJ2-1; 7 bases match TRBD2. This CDR3 has 19 amino acids. In germline, CDR1 is MDHEN, CDR2 SYDVKM. After removal of 7 bases from V and 5 bases from J, the junction contained 23 bases not matched to a gene.

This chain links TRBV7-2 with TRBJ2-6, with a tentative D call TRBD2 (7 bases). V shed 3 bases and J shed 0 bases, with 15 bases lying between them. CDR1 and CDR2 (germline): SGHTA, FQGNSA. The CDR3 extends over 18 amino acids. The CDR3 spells CASSLDRGAYSGANVLTF. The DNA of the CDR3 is TGTGCCAGCAGCTTGGACCGGGGGGCCTACTCTGGGGCCAACGTCCTGACTTTC.

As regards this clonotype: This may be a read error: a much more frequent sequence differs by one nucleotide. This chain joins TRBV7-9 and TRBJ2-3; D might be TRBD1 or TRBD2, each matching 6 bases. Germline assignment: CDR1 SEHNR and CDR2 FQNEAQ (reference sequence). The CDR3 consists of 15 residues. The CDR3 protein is CASSSPGASTDAQYF. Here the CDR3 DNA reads TGTGCCAGCAGCTCCCCGGGGGCTAGCACAGATGCGCAGTATTTT.

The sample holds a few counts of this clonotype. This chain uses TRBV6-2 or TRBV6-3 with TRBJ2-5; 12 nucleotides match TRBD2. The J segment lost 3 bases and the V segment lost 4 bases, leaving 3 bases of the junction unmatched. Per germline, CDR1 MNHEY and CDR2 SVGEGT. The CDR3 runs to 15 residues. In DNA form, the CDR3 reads TGTGCCAGCAGTTCCCTAGCGGGAGGGGAAGAGACCCAGTACTTC. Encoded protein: CASSSLAGGEETQYF.

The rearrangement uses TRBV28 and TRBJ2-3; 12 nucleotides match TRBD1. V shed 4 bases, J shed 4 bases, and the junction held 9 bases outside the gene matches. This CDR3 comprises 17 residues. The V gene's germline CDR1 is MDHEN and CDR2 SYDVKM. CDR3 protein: CASSSGQGARFSDTQYF. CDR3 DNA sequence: TGTGCCAGCAGTTCGGGACAGGGGGCGAGGTTTTCAGATACGCAGTATTTT.

CDR3 sequence: CASSLPPGVGEQYF. CDR3 DNA sequence: TGTGCCAGCAGTCTCCCCCCGGGGGTGGGAGAGCAGTACTTC. The chain is built from TRBV28 and TRBJ2-7; TRBD2 is a possible D gene (6 bases). The V gene's germline CDR1 is MDHEN and CDR2 SYDVKM. V lost 5 bases to trimming and J lost 7 bases, with 18 bases between them. There are 14 residues in the CDR3. Full variable domain (missing parts from reference TRBV28 and TRBJ2-7): DVKVTQSSRYLVKRTGEKVFLECVQDMDHENMFWYRQDPGLGLRLIYFSYDVKMKEKGDIPEGYSVSREKKERFSLILESASTNQTSMYLCASSLPPGVGEQYFGPGTRLTVT.

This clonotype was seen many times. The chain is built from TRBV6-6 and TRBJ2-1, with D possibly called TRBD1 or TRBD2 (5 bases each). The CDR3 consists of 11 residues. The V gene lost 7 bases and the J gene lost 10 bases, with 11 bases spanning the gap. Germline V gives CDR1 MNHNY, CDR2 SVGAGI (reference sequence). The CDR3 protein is CASKGPGEQFF. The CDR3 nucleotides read TGTGCCAGCAAGGGGCCGGGAGAGCAGTTCTTC.

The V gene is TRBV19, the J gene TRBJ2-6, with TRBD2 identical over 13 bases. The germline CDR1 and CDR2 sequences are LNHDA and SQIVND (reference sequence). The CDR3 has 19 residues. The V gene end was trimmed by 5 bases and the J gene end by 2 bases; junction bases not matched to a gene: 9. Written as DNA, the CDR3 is TGTGCCAGTAGTTACTCGACGACTAGCGGGAGGCCTGGGGCCAACGTCCTGACTTTC. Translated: CASSYSTTSGRPGANVLTF. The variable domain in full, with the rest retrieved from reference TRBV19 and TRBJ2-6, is DGGITQSPKYLFRKEGQNVTLSCEQNLNHDAMYWYRQDPGQGLRLIYYSQIVNDFQKGDIAEGYSVSREKKESFPLTVTSAQKNPTAFYLCASSYSTTSGRPGANVLTFGAGSRLTVL.

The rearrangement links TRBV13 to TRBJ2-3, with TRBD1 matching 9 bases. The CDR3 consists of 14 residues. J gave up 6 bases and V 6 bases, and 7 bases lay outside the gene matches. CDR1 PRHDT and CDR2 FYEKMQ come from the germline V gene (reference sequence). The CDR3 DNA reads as TGTGCCAGCAGTCAGACAGGGGGGGACGATACGCAGTATTTT. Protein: CASSQTGGDDTQYF.

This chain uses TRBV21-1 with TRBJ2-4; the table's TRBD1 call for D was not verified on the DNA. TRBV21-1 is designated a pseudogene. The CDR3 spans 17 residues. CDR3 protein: CASSNLGPPTNKNIQYF. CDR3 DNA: TGTGCCAGCAGCAACCTGGGACCACCAACTAATAAAAACATTCAGTACTTC.

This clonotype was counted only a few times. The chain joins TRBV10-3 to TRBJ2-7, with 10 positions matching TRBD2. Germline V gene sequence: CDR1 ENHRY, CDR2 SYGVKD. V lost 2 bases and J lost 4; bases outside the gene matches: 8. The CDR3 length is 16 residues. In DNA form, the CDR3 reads TGTGCCATCAGTGAGCCGAGCGGGAGGGCCGTTTACGAGCAGTACTTC. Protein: CAISEPSGRAVYEQYF.

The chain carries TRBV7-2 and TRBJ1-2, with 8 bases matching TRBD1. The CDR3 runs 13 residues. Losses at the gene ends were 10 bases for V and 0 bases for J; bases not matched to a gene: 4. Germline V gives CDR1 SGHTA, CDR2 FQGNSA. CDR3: CATEQGANYGYTF. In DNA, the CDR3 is TGTGCCACCGAACAGGGGGCTAACTATGGCTACACCTTC.

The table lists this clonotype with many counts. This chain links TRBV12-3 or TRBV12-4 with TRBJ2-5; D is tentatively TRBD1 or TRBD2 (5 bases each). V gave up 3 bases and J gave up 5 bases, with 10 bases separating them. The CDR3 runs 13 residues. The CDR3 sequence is CASSFMGVETQYF. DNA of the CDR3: TGTGCCAGCAGTTTTATGGGGGTGGAGACCCAGTACTTC.